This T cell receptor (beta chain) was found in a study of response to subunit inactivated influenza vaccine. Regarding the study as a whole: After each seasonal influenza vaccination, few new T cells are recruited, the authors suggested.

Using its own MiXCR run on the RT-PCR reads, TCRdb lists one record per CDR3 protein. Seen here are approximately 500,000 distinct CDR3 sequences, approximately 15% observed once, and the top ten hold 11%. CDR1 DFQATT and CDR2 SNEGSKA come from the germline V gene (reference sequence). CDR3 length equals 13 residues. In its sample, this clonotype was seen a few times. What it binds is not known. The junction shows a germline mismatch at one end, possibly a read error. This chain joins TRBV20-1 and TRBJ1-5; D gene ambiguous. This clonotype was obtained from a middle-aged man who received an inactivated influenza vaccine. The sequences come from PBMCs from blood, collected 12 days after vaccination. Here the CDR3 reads CSARRVPNQPQHF. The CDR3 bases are TGCAGTGCTAGGCGGGTCCCCAATCAACCCCAGCATTTT.